This TCR beta chain appears in the sequencing data of a study of shared clonotypes between healthy human individuals. Findings and caveats of the study: The four-donor shared clonotypes exceeded non-shared clonotypes in generation probability, with non-shared ones scoring lower.

Sequencing was performed with immunoSEQ multiplex PCR; in TCRdb, only in-frame clones are kept and a portion is missing. Among around 690,000 clones listed, about 92% were seen once. As for this clone: Its cognate antigen is unknown.

The receptor was isolated from a young man in good health. Some clones in this sample may be carry-over from other donors' samples. Sequences were obtained from memory CD8+ T cells from PBMCs. Subset noted: CD45RO+ cells pooled with CCR7-negative TemRA cells.

DNA of the CDR3: TGTGCCAGCAGCTCCTTATTACCTGCGGGACACGAGTCCTACGAGCAGTACTTC. This encodes CASSSLLPAGHESYEQYF. V usage is TRBV11-2 and J usage is TRBJ2-7; possibly TRBD1 or TRBD2 for D (6 bases each). The CDR3 loop spans 18 amino acids. V was clipped by 4 bases and J by 1 base, with 23 bases between them. The V gene's germline CDR1 is SGHAT and CDR2 FQNNGV.